The rows below give T cell receptor beta chains drawn from one sample of a study of blood T cell repertoires in COVID-19. TCRdb's table, derived via immunoSEQ multiplex PCR, lists solely in-frame clones and lacks some. The sample holds more than 150,000 clones, under 85% seen once. Sequencing was performed on peripheral blood. These receptors were collected from a human donor in a cohort sampled during active COVID-19. Both conserved end residues are part of each CDR3. D genes are given only for firm matches. Clone size is stated in some rows and not others, as once, few, many or a class when expanded.

D	V	size	J	DNA	CDR3
.	TRBV9	.	TRBJ1-2	TGTGCCAGCAGCGCCTTTTACTATGGCTACACCTTC	CASSAFYYGYTF
.	TRBV4-1	once	TRBJ2-7	TGCGCCAGCAGCCAAACAGGGAGCTCCTACGAGCAGTACTTC	CASSQTGSSYEQYF
TRBD1	TRBV6-5	.	TRBJ1-3	TGTGCCAGCAGGGGGACAGCTGGAAACACCATATATTTT	CASRGTAGNTIYF
TRBD1	TRBV2	.	TRBJ1-6	TGTGCCAGCTCCGCAGGGGGAGAGGATTCACCCCTCCACTTT	CASSAGGEDSPLHF
.	TRBV6-5	once	TRBJ2-5	TGTGCCAGCAGTTACGGATTCCAGGGAAAGACCCAGTACTTC	CASSYGFQGKTQYF
TRBD1	TRBV7-9	.	TRBJ2-7	TGTGCCAGCAGCCCCCGGACAGGAGCCTCCTACGAGCAGTACTTC	CASSPRTGASYEQYF
.	TRBV28	.	TRBJ2-3	TGTGCCAGCAGTTCTTGGGCGGGGGCCACAGATACGCAGTATTTT	CASSSWAGATDTQYF
TRBD1	TRBV11-2	once	TRBJ1-2	TGTGCCAGCAGCTTAACCATACAGGGGGCAGGGGGCTACACCTTC	CASSLTIQGAGGYTF
.	TRBV7-9	few	TRBJ1-4	TGTGCCAGCAGCTTAGTTGGGACGGGAGATGAAAAACTGTTTTTT	CASSLVGTGDEKLFF
.	TRBV29-1	.	TRBJ1-1	TGCAGCGTTGTTGAGGGCACTGAAGCTTTCTTT	CSVVEGTEAFF
TRBD1	TRBV7-9	few	TRBJ1-2	TGTGCCAGCAGCCCGGGACAGTATAACTATGGCTACACCTTC	CASSPGQYNYGYTF
TRBD1	TRBV28	once	TRBJ1-1	TGTGCCAGCAGTTTAACGGGACAGGGGGGAAACACTGAAGCTTTCTTT	CASSLTGQGGNTEAFF
.	TRBV15	.	TRBJ1-2	TGTGCCACCAGCAGAGGAGCGGGCCACGTCTATGGCTACACCTTC	CATSRGAGHVYGYTF
TRBD2	TRBV5-1	.	TRBJ2-3	TGCGCCAGCAGGGGTGGGCGGGGGACCACAGATACGCAGTATTTT	CASRGGRGTTDTQYF
TRBD2	TRBV4-1	.	TRBJ2-7	TGCGCCAGCAGCCAAGAAGGGGGAGCGGGGGGTTTTAACTACGAGCAGTACTTC	CASSQEGGAGGFNYEQYF
.	TRBV6-5	.	TRBJ1-3	TGTGCCAGCAGTATCCGGGGATCTGGAAACACCATATATTTT	CASSIRGSGNTIYF
.	TRBV5-1	.	TRBJ1-1	TGCGCCAGCAGCCCTGGAGAGGTGAGGAACACTGAAGCTTTCTTT	CASSPGEVRNTEAFF
.	TRBV4-2	.	TRBJ2-3	TGTGCCAGCAGCCAAGGACTAAGAAGCACAGATACGCAGTATTTT	CASSQGLRSTDTQYF
.	TRBV7-2	many	TRBJ1-1	TGTGCCAGCAGCCCTGTACAGGGTTTAACCGAAGCTTTCTTT	CASSPVQGLTEAFF
TRBD1	TRBV18	few	TRBJ2-7	TGTGCCAGCTCACCGGACAGGGTGGCTCTTGGGGAGCAGTACTTC	CASSPDRVALGEQYF
TRBD1	TRBV28	.	TRBJ1-6	TGTGCCAGCAGTCCTCCGGGACAGGGGACACCCCTCCACTTT	CASSPPGQGTPLHF
.	TRBV5-1	.	TRBJ2-5	TGCGCCAGCAGCTTGGGGGGTACAGGGTACCAAGAGACCCAGTACTTC	CASSLGGTGYQETQYF
.	TRBV5-6	.	TRBJ1-1	TGTGCCAGCAGCCAGGATTTCCTGAACACTGAAGCTTTCTTT	CASSQDFLNTEAFF
TRBD1	TRBV18	.	TRBJ1-1	TGTGCCAGCTCACCGTTGACAGGGACCATGAACACTGAAGCTTTCTTT	CASSPLTGTMNTEAFF
.	TRBV9	.	TRBJ1-4	TGTGCCAGCAGCGTAGTCGCGGATGCAACTAATGAAAAACTGTTTTTT	CASSVVADATNEKLFF
TRBD1	TRBV5-1	.	TRBJ2-7	TGCGCCAGCAGCGGGACAGCCTCCTACGAGCAGTACTTC	CASSGTASYEQYF
TRBD1	TRBV2	.	TRBJ2-1	TGTGCCAGCAGAGTGGACAGGAGTGAGTATGAGCAGTTCTTC	CASRVDRSEYEQFF
TRBD2	TRBV9	.	TRBJ2-1	TGTGCCAGCAGCTTAGCGGGCTCCTACAATGAGCAGTTCTTC	CASSLAGSYNEQFF
.	TRBV24-1	.	TRBJ1-2	TGTGCCACCAGTGATTTCAATGAGGCGGCAGGGAGGGATCTTAACTATGGCTACACCTTC	CATSDFNEAAGRDLNYGYTF
TRBD1	TRBV15	.	TRBJ2-2	TGTGCCACCAGCGGCAACAGGGGGTACACCGGGGAGCTGTTTTTT	CATSGNRGYTGELFF
TRBD2	TRBV5-1	.	TRBJ2-7	TGCGCCAGCAGCTTAATAGCGGGGCCCACCTACGAGCAGTACTTC	CASSLIAGPTYEQYF
.	TRBV7-6	.	TRBJ2-5	TGTGCCAGCAGCTTAACCATCACCAGGGGTGGAGAGACCCAGTACTTC	CASSLTITRGGETQYF
TRBD2	TRBV27	once	TRBJ2-2	TGTGCCAGCAGTTTTCCCCGGGGACCGGGAGGGACGACCGGGGAGCTGTTTTTT	CASSFPRGPGGTTGELFF
TRBD2	TRBV3-1/TRBV3-2	.	TRBJ2-1	TGTGCCAGCAGCGCACTAGCGGGGGGTGATAGCTCCTACAATGAGCAGTTCTTC	CASSALAGGDSSYNEQFF
.	TRBV15	.	TRBJ2-7	TGTGCCACCAGCAGAGAGGCCGCGGGACAGCTCATTTCCTACGAGCAGTACTTC	CATSREAAGQLISYEQYF
.	TRBV5-1	.	TRBJ2-5	TGCGCCAGCAGCTTTCTGGGGGGAGAGACCCAGTACTTC	CASSFLGGETQYF
TRBD2	TRBV7-3	.	TRBJ2-1	TGTGCCAGCAGCCTTAGCGGGGGTATTTACAATGAGCAGTTCTTC	CASSLSGGIYNEQFF
TRBD1	TRBV29-1	once	TRBJ2-7	TGCAGCGTTGAAACAGGGGATACCTACGAGCAGTACTTC	CSVETGDTYEQYF
.	TRBV6-5	.	TRBJ2-7	TGTGCCAGCAGAAACCCCCAACTCTCCTACGAGCAGTACTTC	CASRNPQLSYEQYF
TRBD1	TRBV13	.	TRBJ1-4	TGTGCCAGCAGCCCGCCGGGACAGGGTCGCGAAAAACTGTTTTTT	CASSPPGQGREKLFF
.	TRBV29-1	.	TRBJ1-1	TGCAGCGCCCGGACAGCCCCCACTGAAGCTTTCTTT	CSARTAPTEAFF
.	TRBV6-2/TRBV6-3	.	TRBJ2-7	TGTGCCAGCAGTTACCTACAGTCCTACGAGCAGTACTTC	CASSYLQSYEQYF
.	TRBV2	once	TRBJ1-3	TGTGCCAGCAGTGTTTTGAGTTACACAGGGAGCCTTTTCTCTGGAAACACCATATATTTT	CASSVLSYTGSLFSGNTIYF
TRBD2	TRBV6-5	.	TRBJ2-3	TGTGCCAGCAGTTCAAGACTAGCCGAGGTTCCAGATACGCAGTATTTT	CASSSRLAEVPDTQYF
TRBD1	TRBV10-3	.	TRBJ1-1	TGTGCCATCAGCTACGACAGGGTGAACACTGAAGCTTTCTTT	CAISYDRVNTEAFF